Below, 19 T cell receptor beta chains from the same sample are listed, as sequenced in a study of cytomegalovirus exposure and HLA in healthy donors. PCR amplification relied on 60 Vbeta primers (plus 13 Jbeta primers). The protocol was immunoSEQ multiplex PCR, while the TCRdb copy is restricted to in-frame clones and leaves out a portion. Of approximately 150,000 clones listed, 75% to 85% were seen once; the top ten hold approximately 4.5%. The sample taken for sequencing was PBMCs. Receptors were obtained from a man aged 25-45 years in good health and CMV-seronegative.

This clone has just a few counts. The chain joins TRBV7-3 to TRBJ2-1; the match to TRBD2 covers 10 bases. In germline, CDR1 is SGHTA, CDR2 FQGTGA. Trimming took 5 bases from V and 3 from J; bases not matched to a gene: 4. The CDR3 sequence is 15 residues long. CDR3 in amino acids: CASSALAGIYNEQFF. The CDR3 region has the DNA TGTGCCAGCAGCGCACTAGCGGGGATCTACAATGAGCAGTTCTTC.

Concerning this clone itself: Without the conserved terminal phenylalanine or tryptophan, this CDR3 likely stems from a read error. The genes are TRBV28 and TRBJ1-2, with D possibly matching TRBD1 (6 bases). V shed 2 bases and J shed 4 bases, with 8 bases lying between them. CDR3 length: 13 amino acids. Germline V gives CDR1 MDHEN, CDR2 SYDVKM. The CDR3 sequence: CASSLQGIYGYTL. DNA of the CDR3: TGTGCCAGCAGTTTACAGGGGATCTATGGCTACACCCTC.

This clone was observed a handful of times. The rearrangement uses TRBV7-2 and TRBJ1-5; 7 bases match TRBD1. Germline V CDR1 and CDR2: SGHTA, FQGNSA. The junction had 2 bases not matched to a gene; V was cut back by 2 bases and J by 4 bases. This CDR3 contains 14 residues. CDR3 region: CASSLMTGNQPQHF. The CDR3 DNA sequence: TGTGCCAGCAGCTTAATGACAGGGAATCAGCCCCAGCATTTT.

V and J are TRBV7-9 and TRBJ1-1; D is uncertain. Trimming shortened V by 2 bases and J by 2 bases, and 12 bases separated the two germline ends. The CDR3 sequence is 15 residues long. Germline V CDR1 and CDR2: SEHNR, FQNEAQ (reference sequence). The CDR3 loop is CASSLMTGVNTEAFF. In nucleotides, the CDR3 is TGTGCCAGCAGCTTAATGACGGGTGTAAACACTGAAGCTTTCTTT.

The chain joins TRBV6-5 to TRBJ2-7; D may be TRBD2 (5 bases). V lost 5 bases and J 3 bases, leaving 8 bases between the germline ends. Germline lookup yields CDR1 MNHEY and CDR2 SVGAGI. The CDR3 sequence is 12 residues long. The CDR3 here is CASSRGRYEQYF. The CDR3 coding sequence is TGTGCCAGCAGTCGAGGGCGCTACGAGCAGTACTTC.

The V and J genes are TRBV6-1 and TRBJ1-5; 9 positions agree with TRBD1. The CDR3 sequence is 13 residues long. V shed 8 bases and J 7 bases; nucleotides not matched to a gene: 6. CDR1 is MNHNS, CDR2 SASEGT, per germline. CDR3 DNA sequence: TGTGCCAGCTCGGGACAGGGAAGCCAGCCCCAGCATTTT. Its protein product is CASSGQGSQPQHF.

The chain carries TRBV7-2 and TRBJ2-3; TRBD2 matches at 12 bases. The CDR3 is made up of 16 amino acids. Per the germline V gene, CDR1 is SGHTA and CDR2 is FQGNSA. With V trimmed by 5 bases and J by 1 base, 4 bases remained unmatched. The CDR3 nucleotides are TGTGCCAGCAGCGCCAGACTAGCGGGGGGCACAGATACGCAGTATTTT. Protein product: CASSARLAGGTDTQYF.

This clone is a singleton in its sample. The chain links TRBV29-1 to TRBJ1-1; no clear D. The CDR3 sequence is 8 residues long. V gave up 5 bases and J gave up 10 bases, with 5 bases separating them. CDR1 and CDR2 (germline): SQVTM, ANQGSEA. CDR3 DNA sequence: TGCAGCGTTCCAGGAGCTTTCTTT. Amino acids: CSVPGAFF. The entire variable domain, with the rest obtained from reference TRBV29-1 and TRBJ1-1, is as follows: SAVISQKPSRDICQRGTSLTIQCQVDSQVTMMFWYRQQPGQSLTLIATANQGSEATYESGFVIDKFPISRPNLTFSTLTVSNMSPEDSSIYLCSVPGAFFGQGTRLTVV.

J is TRBJ1-4 and V is TRBV5-8, with D perhaps matching TRBD1 (5 bases). V gave up 4 bases and J gave up 4 bases, with 11 bases separating them. Germline V gene lookup returns CDR1 SGHTS and CDR2 YDEGEE. This CDR3 spans 14 amino acids. The CDR3 bases are TGTGCCAGCAGCCGCGACAGTGATAATGAAAAACTGTTTTTT. Its protein product is CASSRDSDNEKLFF.

The chain carries TRBV6-5 and TRBJ1-3, with no clear D. The CDR3 runs 15 residues. V was trimmed by 2 bases and J by 11 bases, leaving 19 bases between them. CDR1 MNHEY and CDR2 SVGAGI come from the germline V gene. CDR3: CASSYGGRTAGPIYF. CDR3 sequence (DNA): TGTGCCAGCAGTTACGGCGGCAGGACTGCGGGTCCCATATATTTT.

This clone appeared a few times. The CDR3 region has the DNA TGTGCCAGCAGCCAAGGACCAATAGGGGGACAGGAGAACACCGGGGAGCTGTTTTTT. Protein sequence: CASSQGPIGGQENTGELFF. This chain connects TRBV14 to TRBJ2-2; 8 bases align to TRBD1. Germline lookup yields CDR1 SGHDN and CDR2 FVKESK. V gave up 1 base and J gave up 1 base; unmatched junction bases: 11. This CDR3 region has 19 residues.

V is TRBV18 and J is TRBJ1-1; 9 positions agree with TRBD1. There are 12 residues in the CDR3. In germline, CDR1 is KGHSH, CDR2 LQKENI. J was trimmed by 11 bases and V by 3 bases; bases with no gene match: 4. CDR3 sequence (DNA): TGTGCCAGCTCACCCGGACAGGGGACGGCTTTCTTT. The encoded protein is CASSPGQGTAFF.

This clone has just a few counts. The chain joins TRBV6-5 to TRBJ2-1; 7 nucleotides align to TRBD2. The CDR3 spans 12 residues. From germline, CDR1 is MNHEY and CDR2 SVGAGI. J was trimmed by 10 bases and V by 5 bases; bases with no gene match: 5. DNA of the CDR3: TGTGCCAGCAGTGATGCTAGCGGAGAGCAGTTCTTC. Protein product: CASSDASGEQFF.

The V and J genes are TRBV5-1 and TRBJ1-3, with D possibly matching TRBD1 (6 bases). The CDR3 totals 17 residues. Trimming stripped 3 bases from V and 0 bases from J, with 16 bases between. The germline CDR1 and CDR2 sequences are SGHRS and YFSETQ. The CDR3 is CASSSETGTSSGNTIYF. The CDR3 nucleotides read TGCGCCAGCAGCTCGGAGACCGGGACAAGCTCTGGAAACACCATATATTTT.

The rearrangement joins TRBV9 to TRBJ1-2; 7 positions match TRBD1. This CDR3 comprises 16 residues. Germline lookup yields CDR1 SGDLS and CDR2 YYNGEE. The junction had 14 bases not matched to a gene; V was cut back by 3 bases and J by 6 bases. This CDR3 is CASSGNRGLGGDGYTF. The CDR3 DNA sequence: TGTGCCAGCAGCGGAAATAGGGGGCTAGGGGGAGATGGCTACACCTTC. Based on the CDR3 plus reference TRBV9 and TRBJ1-2, the full variable domain is DSGVTQTPKHLITATGQRVTLRCSPRSGDLSVYWYQQSLDQGLQFLIQYYNGEERAKGNILERFSAQQFPDLHSELNLSSLELGDSALYFCASSGNRGLGGDGYTFGSGTRLTVV.

The CDR3 bases are TGCAGCGTTGCCCCCGGACAGGGCTACGAGCAGTACTTC. Residues: CSVAPGQGYEQYF. This sequence joins TRBV29-1 and TRBJ2-5; 8 nucleotides agree with TRBD1. The DNA matches TRBJ2-7 better at its end, which makes the J call doubtful. Germline lookup yields CDR1 SQVTM and CDR2 ANQGSEA. The CDR3 extends over 13 amino acids.

The chain joins TRBV30 to TRBJ1-3; D perhaps matches TRBD1 (6 bases). V was trimmed by 5 bases and J by 2 bases, leaving 19 bases between them. This CDR3 has 16 amino acids. Germline values: CDR1 GTSNPN, CDR2 SVGIG (reference sequence). The CDR3 nucleotides read TGTGCCTGGGACCGGAGCAGGGGATTCACTGGAAACACCATATATTTT. This encodes CAWDRSRGFTGNTIYF.

The chain combines TRBV27 with TRBJ2-1; D is perhaps TRBD1 (5 bases). V lost 5 bases, J lost 10 bases, and 21 bases lay in between. CDR1 is MNHEY and CDR2 is SMNVEV in the germline V gene (reference sequence). The CDR3 extends over 15 amino acids. The CDR3 sequence: CASSRLRQGRQEQFF. The CDR3 DNA reads TGTGCCAGCAGTCGCCTCAGGCAGGGAAGACAGGAGCAGTTCTTC.

V is TRBV19 and J is TRBJ2-2; TRBD2 is a possible D gene (5 bases). The CDR3 has 15 residues. Germline CDR1 reads LNHDA; CDR2 reads SQIVND (reference sequence). Trimming cost V 6 bases and J 1 base, with 12 bases left between them. The DNA for the CDR3 is TGTGCCAGTAGCAGAGCGGCTAGGAACACCGGGGAGCTGTTTTTT. Residues: CASSRAARNTGELFF.